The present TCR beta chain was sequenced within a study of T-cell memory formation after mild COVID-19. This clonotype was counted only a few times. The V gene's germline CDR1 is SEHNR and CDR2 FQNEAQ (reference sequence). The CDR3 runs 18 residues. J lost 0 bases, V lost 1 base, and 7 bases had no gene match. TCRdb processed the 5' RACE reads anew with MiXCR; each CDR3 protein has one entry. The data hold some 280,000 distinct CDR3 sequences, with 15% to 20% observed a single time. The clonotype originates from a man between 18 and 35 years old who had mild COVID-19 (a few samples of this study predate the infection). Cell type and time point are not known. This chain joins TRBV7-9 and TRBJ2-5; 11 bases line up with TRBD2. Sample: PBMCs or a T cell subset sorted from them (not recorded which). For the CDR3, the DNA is TGTGCCAGCAGCTTAGGACTAGCGGGGACCGAGTACCAAGAGACCCAGTACTTC. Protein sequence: CASSLGLAGTEYQETQYF.